The entry below describes one T cell receptor beta chain. Its matching antigen is unknown. This entry comes from a study of response to subunit inactivated influenza vaccine. The study, taken as a whole, reports: The authors put forward the suggestion that each seasonal influenza vaccination may bring in only a limited number of new T cells.

Each CDR3 protein gets one entry after TCRdb re-called the RT-PCR reads with MiXCR. The data contain about 780,000 distinct CDR3 sequences, around 18% of them seen just once; the ten biggest clones take up 9.5% to 13%. This CDR3 spans 14 amino acids. Trimming took 6 bases from V and 3 from J; bases not matched to a gene: 4. The germline gives CDR1 SGHTA, CDR2 FQGNSA. The clonotype was recovered from a man aged 50 to 59 who received an inactivated influenza vaccine. Sequencing used PBMCs from blood, obtained around 5 days after vaccination. The V call is TRBV7-2, the J call TRBJ2-1, with TRBD1 matching 8 bases. In nucleotides, the CDR3 is TGTGCCAGCAGTCGGACAGGGTTCTACAATGAGCAGTTCTTC. It encodes CASSRTGFYNEQFF.